The clone carrying this T cell receptor beta chain was detected many times. What it recognizes is unknown. V lost 0 bases and J 7 bases, leaving 13 bases between the germline ends. The CDR3 runs 15 residues. TCRdb reanalysed the RT-PCR reads using MiXCR and keeps one entry per CDR3 protein. The sample lists approximately 290,000 distinct CDR3 sequences, 22% occurring once. These data come from a study of response to subunit inactivated influenza vaccine. Study-wide findings and caveats: The authors offered the suggestion that each seasonal influenza vaccination recruits few new T cells.

The TCR was taken from a man between 50 and 69 years old who received an inactivated influenza vaccine. V is TRBV12-3 or TRBV12-4 and J is TRBJ1-3; D is undetermined. Sample: PBMCs from blood, taken 21 months after vaccination. The CDR3 bases are TGTGCCAGCAGTTTAGCCGGAGGGCCGCGGAACACCATATATTTT. Translating gives CASSLAGGPRNTIYF.